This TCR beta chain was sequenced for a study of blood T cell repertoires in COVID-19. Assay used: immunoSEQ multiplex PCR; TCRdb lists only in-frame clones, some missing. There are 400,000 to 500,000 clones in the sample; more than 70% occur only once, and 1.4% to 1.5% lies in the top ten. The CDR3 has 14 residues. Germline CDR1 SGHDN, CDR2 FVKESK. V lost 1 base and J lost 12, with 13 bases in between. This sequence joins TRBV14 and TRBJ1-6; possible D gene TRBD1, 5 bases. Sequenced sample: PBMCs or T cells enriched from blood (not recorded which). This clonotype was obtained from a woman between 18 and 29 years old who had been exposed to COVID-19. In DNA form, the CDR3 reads TGTGCCAGCAGCCAAGGGGGCGGCATAATACCCCTCCACTTT. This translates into CASSQGGGIIPLHF.